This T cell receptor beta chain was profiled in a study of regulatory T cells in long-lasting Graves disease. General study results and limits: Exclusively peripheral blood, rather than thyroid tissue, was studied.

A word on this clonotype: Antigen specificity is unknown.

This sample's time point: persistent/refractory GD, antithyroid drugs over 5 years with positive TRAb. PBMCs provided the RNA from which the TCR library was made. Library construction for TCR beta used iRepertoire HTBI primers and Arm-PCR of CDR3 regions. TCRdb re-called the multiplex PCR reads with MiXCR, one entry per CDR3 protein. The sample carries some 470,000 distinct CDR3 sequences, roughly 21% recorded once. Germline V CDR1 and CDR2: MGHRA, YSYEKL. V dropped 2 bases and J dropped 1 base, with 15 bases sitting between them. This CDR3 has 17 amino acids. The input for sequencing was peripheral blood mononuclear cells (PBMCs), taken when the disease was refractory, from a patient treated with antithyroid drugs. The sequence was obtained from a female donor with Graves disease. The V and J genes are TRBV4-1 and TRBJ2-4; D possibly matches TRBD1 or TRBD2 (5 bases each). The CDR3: CASSQLMGDNAKNIQYF. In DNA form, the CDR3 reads TGCGCCAGCAGCCAACTAATGGGGGATAACGCCAAAAACATTCAGTACTTC.